This T cell receptor beta chain is from a study of human T cells and chemical hapten exposure. TCRdb re-analysed the 5' RACE reads in MiXCR, keeping a single row per CDR3 protein. Of about 140,000 distinct CDR3 sequences detected, around 4% appear once; the ten largest clones hold more than 1.2%. Sequencing started from total RNA isolated from unfractionated whole blood. The trim removed 5 bases at V and 3 bases at J, leaving 6 bases unmatched. This CDR3 is built from 14 residues. From germline, CDR1 is MNHEY and CDR2 SVGAGI. This clonotype was sampled from a female donor in good health. J is TRBJ1-2 and V is TRBV6-5, with 7 positions matching TRBD1. CDR3 in DNA: TGTGCCAGCAGTCGAGGGGGCGAGGACTATGGCTACACCTTC. It encodes CASSRGGEDYGYTF.